The rows below give T cell receptor beta chains drawn from one sample of a study of blood T cell repertoires in COVID-19. Generated by immunoSEQ multiplex PCR, the TCRdb table keeps only in-frame clones and is missing some. The sample yields almost 50,000 clones, roughly 90% seen once. The sequencing input was peripheral blood. Receptors were obtained from a human donor in a cohort sampled during active COVID-19. Both conserved end residues are part of each CDR3. The D gene is left open where the match is weak. Expanded clones get a size class; other rows say once, few or many, or leave the size out.

>TRBV29-1|13|-|TRBD2|TRBJ2-7
TGCAGCGTTGAAGGGGCGGGAGGGTCCGAGCAGTACTTC
CSVEGAGGSEQYF
>TRBV28|15|-|TRBD2|TRBJ2-3
TGTGCCAGCAGTTTGCCCAGCGGGAGGGCTAATACGCAGTATTTT
CASSLPSGRANTQYF
>TRBV10-1|15|-|TRBD1|TRBJ2-7
TGCGCCAGCAGTGGGGGACAGGGGGCCGGCTACGAGCAGTACTTC
CASSGGQGAGYEQYF
>TRBV13|15|-|TRBD1|TRBJ1-3
TGTGCCAGCAGCTTCCAGGGGGTCTCTGGAAACACCATATATTTT
CASSFQGVSGNTIYF
>TRBV7-3|18|-|TRBD1|TRBJ2-7
TGTGCCAGCAGCTTAACCCCTCTTGGGACAGATAGCTCCTACGAGCAGTACTTC
CASSLTPLGTDSSYEQYF
>TRBV6-6|16|-|-|TRBJ1-1
TGTGCCAGCAGTTACTCGACGGGAAGCCCGAACACTGAAGCTTTCTTT
CASSYSTGSPNTEAFF
>TRBV28|19|few|TRBD2|TRBJ2-2
TGTGCCAGCAGTGGAAACTTGGGACTAGCGGACGTAAACACCGGGGAGCTGTTTTTT
CASSGNLGLADVNTGELFF
>TRBV2|14|-|-|TRBJ1-3
TGTGCCAGCAGTGACAGGGCGTACGGAAACACCATATATTTT
CASSDRAYGNTIYF
>TRBV7-9|14|-|-|TRBJ1-1
TGTGCCAGCAGCTTAGCCCAGGGGAGCACTGAAGCTTTCTTT
CASSLAQGSTEAFF
>TRBV14|19|-|-|TRBJ2-7
TGTGCCAGCAGCCCCCTCCCGGGCCAGACCAGGGGGGATTCCTACGAGCAGTACTTC
CASSPLPGQTRGDSYEQYF
>TRBV12-3/TRBV12-4|13|-|TRBD1|TRBJ2-5
TGTGCCAGCAGTGGGACAGGGGTGGAGACCCAGTACTTC
CASSGTGVETQYF
>TRBV4-2|16|-|TRBD1|TRBJ1-5
TGTGCCAGCAGCCAAGACGGACAGGGCGGCAATCAGCCCCAGCATTTT
CASSQDGQGGNQPQHF
>TRBV3-1/TRBV3-2|14|-|TRBD1|TRBJ1-1
TGTGCCAGCAGCACCAGGACAGGGCATACTGAAGCTTTCTTT
CASSTRTGHTEAFF
>TRBV4-2|12|once|TRBD1|TRBJ1-2
TGTGCCAGCAGCGGGACAGGCTATGGCTACACCTTC
CASSGTGYGYTF
>TRBV25-1|11|-|TRBD1|TRBJ1-3
TGTGCCAGCAGTGGAGTGGACAGGGTATATTTT
CASSGVDRVYF
>TRBV3-1/TRBV3-2|16|-|-|TRBJ1-2
TGTGCCAGCAGCCGCCGGACACCCGAGTACGCCTATGGCTACACCTTC
CASSRRTPEYAYGYTF